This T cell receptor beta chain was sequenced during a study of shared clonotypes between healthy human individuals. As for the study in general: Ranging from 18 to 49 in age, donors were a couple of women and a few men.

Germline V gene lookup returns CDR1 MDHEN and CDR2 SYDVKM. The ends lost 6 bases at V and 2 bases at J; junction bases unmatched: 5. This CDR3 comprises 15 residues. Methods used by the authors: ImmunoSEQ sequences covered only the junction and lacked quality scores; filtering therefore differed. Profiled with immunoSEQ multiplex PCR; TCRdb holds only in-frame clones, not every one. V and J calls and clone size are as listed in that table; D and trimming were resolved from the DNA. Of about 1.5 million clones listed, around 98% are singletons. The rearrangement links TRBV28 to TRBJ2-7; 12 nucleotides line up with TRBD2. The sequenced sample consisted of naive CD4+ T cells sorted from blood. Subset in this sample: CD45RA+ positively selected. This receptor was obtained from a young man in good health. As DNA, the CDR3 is TGTGCCAGCAGGCCCCGGACTAGCGGGACCTACGAGCAGTACTTC. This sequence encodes CASRPRTSGTYEQYF.